Listed here are 10 T cell receptor beta chains from one sample, sequenced in a study of control samples from healthy donors and cancer patients. TCRdb keeps only in-frame clones here, not all; method: immunoSEQ multiplex PCR. The sample holds fewer than 60,000 clones, approximately 95% seen once. Specimen: blood. All receptors derive from a man aged 25 to 40 in good health.

The rearrangement joins TRBV27 to TRBJ2-7; D unresolved. Trimming cost V 4 bases and J 3 bases, with 10 bases left between them. From germline, CDR1 is MNHEY and CDR2 SMNVEV (reference sequence). CDR3 length equals 13 residues. In DNA, the CDR3 is TGTGCCAGCAGTTCTGGGTTCCGCTACGAGCAGTACTTC. Translation: CASSSGFRYEQYF.

This clone appeared once. This chain uses TRBV7-9 with TRBJ2-1; 7 positions match TRBD2. V dropped 5 bases and J dropped 10; count of bases not matched to a gene: 2. This CDR3 spans 11 amino acids. Germline CDR1 is SEHNR and CDR2 is FQNEAQ (reference sequence). The CDR3 sequence is CASSLGGEQFF. The CDR3 coding sequence is TGTGCCAGCAGCCTCGGGGGGGAGCAGTTCTTC.

The CDR3 spells CASSPPRAAHNEQFF. The CDR3 nucleotides are TGTGCCAGCAGCCCGCCCAGGGCCGCGCACAATGAGCAGTTCTTC. The chain joins TRBV14 to TRBJ2-1, with D possibly TRBD1 on 5 matching bases. The CDR3 contains 15 residues. Germline V gene sequence: CDR1 SGHDN, CDR2 FVKESK. The V end was cut by 4 bases, the J end by 5 bases, with 15 bases between.

This chain connects TRBV6-2 or TRBV6-3 to TRBJ2-1, with D possibly TRBD2 on 6 matching bases. The germline V and J ends were trimmed by 4 bases and 9 bases, with 13 bases remaining between them. The CDR3 is made up of 13 amino acids. The germline CDR1 and CDR2 sequences are MNHEY and SVGEGT. CDR3: CASSFPGLGEQFF. CDR3 in DNA: TGTGCCAGCAGTTTCCCGGGACTCGGTGAGCAGTTCTTC.

The chain joins TRBV7-8 to TRBJ1-2; D is undetermined. Germline CDR1 reads SGHVS; CDR2 reads FQNEAQ. The CDR3 spans 17 residues. Trimming took 6 bases from V and 0 from J, leaving 20 bases between them. The CDR3 spells CASSRGNEGHTNYGYTF. DNA of the CDR3: TGTGCCAGCAGTCGAGGCAACGAGGGTCACACTAACTATGGCTACACCTTC. Filled out from reference TRBV7-8 and TRBJ1-2, the complete variable domain reads GAGVSQSPRYKVAKRGQDVALRCDPISGHVSLFWYQQALGQGPEFLTYFQNEAQLDKSGLPSDRFFAERPEGSVSTLKIQRTQQEDSAVYLCASSRGNEGHTNYGYTFGSGTRLTVV.

The chain links TRBV27 to TRBJ2-1, with 15 bases fitting TRBD2. Germline values: CDR1 MNHEY, CDR2 SMNVEV (reference sequence). CDR3 length: 18 residues. The V gene end was trimmed by 0 bases and the J gene end by 8 bases; junction bases not matched to a gene: 8. The CDR3 here is CASSLSGLAGGPGDEQFF. DNA for the CDR3: TGTGCCAGCAGTTTATCCGGACTAGCGGGAGGGCCAGGGGATGAGCAGTTCTTC.

This chain connects TRBV11-2 to TRBJ1-2; no firm D call. The length of the CDR3 is 13 residues. The V gene lost 4 bases and the J gene lost 4 bases, with 10 bases spanning the gap. Germline-derived CDR1 and CDR2 are SGHAT and FQNNGV. The CDR3 loop is CASSSTVAYGYTF. CDR3 DNA sequence: TGTGCCAGCAGCTCAACCGTAGCCTATGGCTACACCTTC.

This chain connects TRBV18 to TRBJ1-2; the D gene is possibly TRBD1 (6 bases). There are 13 residues in the CDR3. V was pared by 5 bases and J by 2 bases, with 9 bases between. Germline values: CDR1 KGHSH, CDR2 LQKENI. The DNA of the CDR3 is TGTGCCAGCTCAGCGGGGGCCAACTATGGCTACACCTTC. Translated, it gives CASSAGANYGYTF.

V usage is TRBV12-3 or TRBV12-4 and J usage is TRBJ1-1; D remains ambiguous. V was clipped by 3 bases and J by 0 bases, with 5 bases between them. The CDR3 sequence is 13 residues long. CDR3 residues: CASSLLMNTEAFF. In DNA form, the CDR3 reads TGTGCCAGCAGTTTGTTGATGAACACTGAAGCTTTCTTT.

This clone occurred once. The chain recombines TRBV2 with TRBJ2-1; 11 positions match TRBD2. Germline V gives CDR1 SNHLY, CDR2 FYNNEI. CDR3 length equals 15 residues. After removal of 5 bases from V and 7 bases from J, the junction contained 7 bases not matched to a gene. The CDR3 loop reads CASSFLAGGGNEQFF. In nucleotides, the CDR3 is TGTGCCAGCAGTTTCTTAGCGGGAGGGGGGAATGAGCAGTTCTTC. Filled out from reference TRBV2 and TRBJ2-1, the complete variable domain reads EPEVTQTPSHQVTQMGQEVILRCVPISNHLYFYWYRQILGQKVEFLVSFYNNEISEKSEIFDDQFSVERPDGSNFTLKIRSTKLEDSAMYFCASSFLAGGGNEQFFGPGTRLTVL.